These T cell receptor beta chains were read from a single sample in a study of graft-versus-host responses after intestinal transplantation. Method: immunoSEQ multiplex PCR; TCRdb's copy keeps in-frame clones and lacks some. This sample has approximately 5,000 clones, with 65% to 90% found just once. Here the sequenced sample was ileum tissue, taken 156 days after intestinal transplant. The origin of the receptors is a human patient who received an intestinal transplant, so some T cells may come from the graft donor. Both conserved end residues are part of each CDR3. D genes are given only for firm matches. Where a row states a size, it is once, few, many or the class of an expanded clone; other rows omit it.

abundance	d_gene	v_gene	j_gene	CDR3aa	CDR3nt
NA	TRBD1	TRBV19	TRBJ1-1	CASRGQGLGTEAFF	TGTGCCAGTAGGGGACAGGGGTTGGGCACTGAAGCTTTCTTT
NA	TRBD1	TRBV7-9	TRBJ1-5	CASSPTGSGNQPQHF	TGTGCCAGCAGCCCGACAGGGTCCGGCAATCAGCCCCAGCATTTT
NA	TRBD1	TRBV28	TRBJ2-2	CASSTQGAGSGELFF	TGTGCCAGCAGCACGCAGGGGGCGGGTTCCGGGGAGCTGTTTTTT
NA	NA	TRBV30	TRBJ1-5	CAWSVQGGSQPQHF	TGTGCCTGGAGTGTACAGGGAGGGAGTCAGCCCCAGCATTTT
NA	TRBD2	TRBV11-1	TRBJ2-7	CASSPGTSGRGLEQYF	TGTGCCAGCAGCCCGGGGACTAGCGGGAGGGGCTTGGAGCAGTACTTC
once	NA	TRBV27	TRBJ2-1	CASIAGTNEQFF	TGTGCCAGCATAGCAGGGACCAATGAGCAGTTCTTC
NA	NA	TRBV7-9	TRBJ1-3	CASSFPTGNTIYF	TGTGCCAGCAGCTTCCCCACGGGAAACACCATATATTTT
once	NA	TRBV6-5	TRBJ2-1	CASSYSGIEQFF	TGTGCCAGCAGTTACTCGGGGATTGAGCAGTTCTTC
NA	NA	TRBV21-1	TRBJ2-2	CASSKFSGTGDTGELFF	TGTGCCAGCAGCAAATTTTCCGGGACAGGAGACACCGGGGAGCTGTTTTTT
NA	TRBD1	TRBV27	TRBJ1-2	CASRRQGVGGYTF	TGTGCCAGCAGACGACAGGGGGTAGGAGGCTACACCTTC
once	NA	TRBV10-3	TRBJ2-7	CAISERADTYEQYF	TGTGCCATCAGTGAAAGAGCGGATACCTACGAGCAGTACTTC
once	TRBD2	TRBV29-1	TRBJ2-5	CSVEDDAGGPDQETQYF	TGCAGCGTTGAAGATGACGCGGGAGGACCGGACCAAGAGACCCAGTACTTC
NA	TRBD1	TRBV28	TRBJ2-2	CASRTGGNTGELFF	TGTGCCAGCAGGACAGGGGGGAACACCGGGGAGCTGTTTTTT
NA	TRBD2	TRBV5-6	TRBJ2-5	CASSSPLNLAGGPEYF	TGTGCCAGCAGTTCCCCGCTTAATCTAGCGGGGGGGCCCGAGTACTTC
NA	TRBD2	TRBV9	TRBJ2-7	CASSARTSPYEQYF	TGTGCCAGCAGCGCTCGGACTAGTCCCTACGAGCAGTACTTC
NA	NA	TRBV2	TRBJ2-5	CASSEVFRVAETQYF	TGTGCCAGCAGTGAGGTTTTCCGCGTGGCTGAGACCCAGTACTTC
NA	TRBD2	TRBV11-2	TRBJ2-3	CASSKGTSGRIDTQYF	TGTGCCAGCAGCAAAGGGACTAGCGGGAGGATAGATACGCAGTATTTT
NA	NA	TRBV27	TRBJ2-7	CASSFGVTYEQYF	TGTGCCAGCAGTTTCGGGGTTACCTACGAGCAGTACTTC
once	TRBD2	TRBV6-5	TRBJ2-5	CASSRGLEETQYF	TGTGCCAGCAGCCGGGGACTAGAAGAGACCCAGTACTTC
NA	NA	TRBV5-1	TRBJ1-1	CASSSHRNTEAFF	TGCGCCAGCAGCTCCCACAGGAACACTGAAGCTTTCTTT
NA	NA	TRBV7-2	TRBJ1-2	CASSLGGGVDYGYTF	TGTGCCAGCAGCCTGGGTGGGGGGGTCGACTATGGCTACACCTTC
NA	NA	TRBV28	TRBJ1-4	CASSLRATNEKLFF	TGTGCCAGCAGTTTACGTGCAACTAATGAAAAACTGTTTTTT
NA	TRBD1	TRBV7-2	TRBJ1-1	CASSWGTGNTEAFF	TGTGCCAGCAGCTGGGGGACAGGGAACACTGAAGCTTTCTTT
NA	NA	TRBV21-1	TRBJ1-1	CASTTQGFTEAFF	TGTGCCAGCACCACCCAGGGGTTCACTGAAGCTTTCTTT
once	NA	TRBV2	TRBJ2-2	CASSVGSTGELFF	TGTGCCAGCAGTGTTGGGTCCACCGGGGAGCTGTTTTTT
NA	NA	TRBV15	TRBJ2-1	CATSRDRRGSEQFF	TGTGCCACCAGCAGAGATCGACGGGGGAGCGAGCAGTTCTTC
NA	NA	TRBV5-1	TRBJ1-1	CASSLGWIQNTEAFF	TGCGCCAGCAGCTTGGGGTGGATCCAGAACACTGAAGCTTTCTTT
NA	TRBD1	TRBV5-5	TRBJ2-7	CASSLTGGEQYF	TGTGCCAGCAGCCTGACAGGGGGCGAGCAGTACTTC
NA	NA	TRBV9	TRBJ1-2	CASSEAPGTNYGYTF	TGTGCCAGCAGCGAGGCCCCGGGGACTAACTATGGCTACACCTTC
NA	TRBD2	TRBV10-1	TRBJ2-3	CASSEGGGADTQYF	TGCGCCAGCAGTGAAGGTGGGGGGGCAGATACGCAGTATTTT
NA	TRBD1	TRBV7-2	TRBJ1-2	CASSPGQGADGYTF	TGTGCCAGCAGCCCTGGACAGGGGGCCGATGGCTACACCTTC
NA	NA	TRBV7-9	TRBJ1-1	CASSLGARGGTEAFF	TGTGCCAGCAGCTTAGGAGCCCGGGGAGGGACTGAAGCTTTCTTT
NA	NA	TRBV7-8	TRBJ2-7	CASSFDRDSSYEQYF	TGTGCCAGCAGCTTCGATAGGGACTCGTCCTACGAGCAGTACTTC
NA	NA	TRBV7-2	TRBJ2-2	CASSYNTLARTGELFF	TGTGCCAGCAGCTATAATACCCTAGCGCGGACCGGGGAGCTGTTTTTT
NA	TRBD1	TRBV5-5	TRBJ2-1	CASSRDRVSGVGEQFF	TGTGCCAGCAGCCGAGACAGGGTCTCAGGTGTGGGTGAGCAGTTCTTC
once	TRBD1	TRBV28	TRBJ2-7	CASRTGGSSYEQYF	TGTGCCAGCAGAACAGGGGGTTCGTCCTACGAGCAGTACTTC
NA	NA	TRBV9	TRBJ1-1	CASSAGGVMNTEAFF	TGTGCCAGCAGCGCCGGGGGGGTAATGAACACTGAAGCTTTCTTT
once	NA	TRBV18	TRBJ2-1	CASSPAYNEQFF	TGTGCCAGCTCACCAGCCTACAATGAGCAGTTCTTC
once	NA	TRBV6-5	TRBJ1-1	CASSHGTPFSTEAFF	TGTGCCAGCAGCCATGGGACACCGTTTAGCACTGAAGCTTTCTTT
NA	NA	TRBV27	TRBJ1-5	CASSHYKGHLSNQPQHF	TGTGCCAGCAGCCATTATAAGGGACATCTGAGCAATCAGCCCCAGCATTTT
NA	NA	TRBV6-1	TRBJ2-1	CASRGQGSGLNEQFF	TGTGCCAGCAGAGGGCAGGGGTCGGGACTCAATGAGCAGTTCTTC
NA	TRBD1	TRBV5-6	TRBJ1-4	CASSLKNRGAREKLFF	TGTGCCAGCAGCTTGAAAAACAGGGGGGCTAGAGAAAAACTGTTTTTT
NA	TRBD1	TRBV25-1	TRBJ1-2	CASNRGHGYGYTF	TGTGCCAGCAACAGGGGGCATGGCTATGGCTACACCTTC
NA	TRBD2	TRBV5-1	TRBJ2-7	CASRLAGIPEQYF	TGCGCCAGCAGACTAGCGGGAATACCCGAGCAGTACTTC
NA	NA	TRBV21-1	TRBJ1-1	CASTHALHTEAFF	TGTGCCAGCACCCACGCGTTACACACTGAAGCTTTCTTT
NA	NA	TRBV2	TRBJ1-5	CASRTDFNQPQHF	TGTGCCAGCAGGACGGATTTTAATCAGCCCCAGCATTTT
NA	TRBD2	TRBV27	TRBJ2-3	CASSFQGVVSGSPSTDTQYF	TGTGCCAGCAGTTTCCAAGGGGTTGTTAGCGGGAGTCCCAGCACAGATACGCAGTATTTT
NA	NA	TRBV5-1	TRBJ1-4	CASSLGVVATNEKLFF	TGCGCCAGCAGCTTAGGAGTCGTTGCAACTAATGAAAAACTGTTTTTT
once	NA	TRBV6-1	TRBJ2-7	CASSARGPYEQYF	TGTGCCAGCAGCGCCCGGGGCCCCTACGAGCAGTACTTC
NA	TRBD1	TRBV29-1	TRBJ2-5	CSVDRGQETQYF	TGCAGCGTTGACAGGGGGCAGGAGACCCAGTACTTC
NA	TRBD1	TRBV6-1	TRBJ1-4	CASREDRANEKLFF	TGTGCCAGCAGAGAGGACAGGGCAAATGAAAAACTGTTTTTT
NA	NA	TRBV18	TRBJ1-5	CASSPRQGDNQPQHF	TGTGCCAGCTCACCCCGGCAGGGTGACAATCAGCCCCAGCATTTT
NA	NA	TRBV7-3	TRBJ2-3	CASSLEGPWGLTDTQYF	TGTGCCAGCAGCTTAGAGGGGCCTTGGGGGTTAACAGATACGCAGTATTTT
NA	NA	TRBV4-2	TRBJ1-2	CASSQDTRGDYGYTF	TGTGCCAGCAGCCAAGATACCCGAGGGGATTACGGCTACACCTTC
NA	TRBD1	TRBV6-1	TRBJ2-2	CASSEVVRTGWTGELFF	TGTGCCAGCAGTGAAGTAGTAAGGACAGGGTGGACCGGGGAGCTGTTTTTT
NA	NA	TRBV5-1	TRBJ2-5	CASSLGLEETQYF	TGCGCCAGCAGCTTAGGCTTGGAAGAGACCCAGTACTTC
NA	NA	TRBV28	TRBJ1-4	CASSLYYEKLFF	TGTGCCAGCAGTTTATACTATGAAAAACTGTTTTTT
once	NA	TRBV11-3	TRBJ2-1	CASSTPGPANEQFF	TGTGCCAGCAGCACCCCGGGCCCCGCAAATGAGCAGTTCTTC
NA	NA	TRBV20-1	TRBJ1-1	CSAPDCTEAFF	TGCAGTGCCCCAGACTGCACTGAAGCTTTCTTT
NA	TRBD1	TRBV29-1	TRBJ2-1	CSVQDRLQFF	TGCAGCGTTCAGGACAGGTTGCAGTTCTTC